This is a list of T cell receptor beta chains from one sample in a study of cytomegalovirus exposure and HLA in healthy donors. Data came from immunoSEQ multiplex PCR; TCRdb stores just in-frame clones and leaves some out. The sample shows some 210,000 clones, around 73% of them seen only once. The specimen was PBMCs. Receptors originate from a male donor in good health and CMV-seronegative. CDR3s include the opening cysteine and the closing phenylalanine or tryptophan. The order of the fields is D gene, clone size, J gene, V gene, CDR3 length, CDR3 DNA, CDR3 protein. A D gene is named only where the DNA matches it firmly. Some rows have no size entry. The others give once, few or many, or a class for an expanded clone.

d_gene: TRBD2
abundance: .
j_gene: TRBJ2-2
v_gene: TRBV11-3
len: 19
CDR3nt: TGTGCCAGCAGCTTAGCCCCGGCGACTAGCGGGAGGAACACCGGGGAGCTGTTTTTT
CDR3aa: CASSLAPATSGRNTGELFF

d_gene: .
abundance: .
j_gene: TRBJ2-5
v_gene: TRBV5-4
len: 13
CDR3nt: TGTGCCAGACCCCGACAGTCCCAAGAGACCCAGTACTTC
CDR3aa: CARPRQSQETQYF

d_gene: TRBD1
abundance: once
j_gene: TRBJ1-2
v_gene: TRBV7-9
len: 16
CDR3nt: TGTGCCAGCAGCCCTCGGACAGGGGACGCCCCATATGGCTACACCTTC
CDR3aa: CASSPRTGDAPYGYTF

d_gene: .
abundance: .
j_gene: TRBJ1-3
v_gene: TRBV5-6
len: 15
CDR3nt: TGTGCCAGCAGCTTGGGAGTCCGCTCTGGAAACACCATATATTTT
CDR3aa: CASSLGVRSGNTIYF

d_gene: .
abundance: .
j_gene: TRBJ2-3
v_gene: TRBV5-1
len: 14
CDR3nt: TGCGCCAGCAGCTTGCGAGGGAACACAGATACGCAGTATTTT
CDR3aa: CASSLRGNTDTQYF

d_gene: TRBD1
abundance: .
j_gene: TRBJ2-5
v_gene: TRBV5-4
len: 16
CDR3nt: TGTGCCAGCAGCTTGGGTGGACAGGGGGCTGTAGAGACCCAGTACTTC
CDR3aa: CASSLGGQGAVETQYF

d_gene: .
abundance: once
j_gene: TRBJ2-1
v_gene: TRBV5-1
len: 14
CDR3nt: TGCGCCAGCAGCTTGCCACCAGGGGACAATGAGCAGTTCTTC
CDR3aa: CASSLPPGDNEQFF

d_gene: TRBD1
abundance: .
j_gene: TRBJ2-7
v_gene: TRBV9
len: 15
CDR3nt: TGTGCCAGCAGCGTTTCTGCCGGGACAGGCTACGAGCAGTACTTC
CDR3aa: CASSVSAGTGYEQYF

d_gene: .
abundance: .
j_gene: TRBJ2-7
v_gene: TRBV10-1
len: 13
CDR3nt: TGCGCCAGCGCACCTAGACAGGCCTACGAGCAGTACTTC
CDR3aa: CASAPRQAYEQYF

d_gene: TRBD2
abundance: once
j_gene: TRBJ2-3
v_gene: TRBV7-3
len: 17
CDR3nt: TGTGCCAGCAGCTCAACAGAACCGGGACTAGAGACAGATACGCAGTATTTT
CDR3aa: CASSSTEPGLETDTQYF

d_gene: .
abundance: .
j_gene: TRBJ2-7
v_gene: TRBV11-3
len: 13
CDR3nt: TGTGCCAGCAGCTTAAAGGACAGCTACGAGCAGTACTTC
CDR3aa: CASSLKDSYEQYF

d_gene: .
abundance: .
j_gene: TRBJ1-1
v_gene: TRBV5-4
len: 13
CDR3nt: TGTGCCAGCAGCCCGGACAGACGAAAGGGCGCTTTCTTT
CDR3aa: CASSPDRRKGAFF

d_gene: .
abundance: .
j_gene: TRBJ1-2
v_gene: TRBV7-9
len: 14
CDR3nt: TGTGCCAGCAGCTTGAACAGTGCTAACTATGGCTACACCTTC
CDR3aa: CASSLNSANYGYTF

d_gene: TRBD2
abundance: .
j_gene: TRBJ2-3
v_gene: TRBV5-1
len: 17
CDR3nt: TGCGCCAGCAGCTTGGCCCCGGGACTAGCGTCCCAAGATACGCAGTATTTT
CDR3aa: CASSLAPGLASQDTQYF

d_gene: TRBD2
abundance: .
j_gene: TRBJ2-7
v_gene: TRBV6-6
len: 15
CDR3nt: TGTGCCAGCACCTCAGCGGGGCCTAGCTCCTACGAGCAGTACTTC
CDR3aa: CASTSAGPSSYEQYF

d_gene: TRBD1
abundance: .
j_gene: TRBJ2-1
v_gene: TRBV6-6
len: 16
CDR3nt: TGTGCCAGCAGGCCTAACAGGGGGAGCTCCTACAATGAGCAGTTCTTC
CDR3aa: CASRPNRGSSYNEQFF

d_gene: .
abundance: .
j_gene: TRBJ2-3
v_gene: TRBV10-2
len: 16
CDR3nt: TGCGCCAGCAGGGGGTTTGTAGCGGAGAGCACAGATACGCAGTATTTT
CDR3aa: CASRGFVAESTDTQYF

d_gene: TRBD2
abundance: .
j_gene: TRBJ2-1
v_gene: TRBV5-1
len: 16
CDR3nt: TGCGCCAGCAGCTTGGCAGGACTAGCGGGATACAATGAGCAGTTCTTC
CDR3aa: CASSLAGLAGYNEQFF

d_gene: .
abundance: .
j_gene: TRBJ2-7
v_gene: TRBV6-5
len: 14
CDR3nt: TGCGCCAGCAGGCTGGCGGACAGCACCTACGAGCAGTACTTC
CDR3aa: CASRLADSTYEQYF

d_gene: .
abundance: once
j_gene: TRBJ1-2
v_gene: TRBV7-3
len: 13
CDR3nt: TGTGCCAGCAGCCCCACAGGGAGCTATGGCTACACCTTC
CDR3aa: CASSPTGSYGYTF

d_gene: TRBD2
abundance: .
j_gene: TRBJ2-1
v_gene: TRBV2
len: 15
CDR3nt: TGTGCCAGCAGTTTGGGACTAGCGGGGGACAATGAGCAGTTCTTC
CDR3aa: CASSLGLAGDNEQFF

d_gene: .
abundance: .
j_gene: TRBJ2-7
v_gene: TRBV19
len: 13
CDR3nt: TGTGCCAGTAGTATAGCAGGGTACCACGAGCAGTACTTC
CDR3aa: CASSIAGYHEQYF

d_gene: TRBD2
abundance: .
j_gene: TRBJ2-7
v_gene: TRBV7-9
len: 16
CDR3nt: TGTGCCAGCAGCTCGACTAGCGGGAGGGCCGGCGACGAGCAGTACTTC
CDR3aa: CASSSTSGRAGDEQYF

d_gene: .
abundance: .
j_gene: TRBJ2-7
v_gene: TRBV6-5
len: 12
CDR3nt: TGTGCCAGCAGTCCGCACGGGGGCGAGCAGTACTTC
CDR3aa: CASSPHGGEQYF

d_gene: .
abundance: .
j_gene: TRBJ2-7
v_gene: TRBV19
len: 14
CDR3nt: TGTGCCAGTAGTATACAGGACAGCTCCTACGAGCAGTACTTC
CDR3aa: CASSIQDSSYEQYF

d_gene: .
abundance: few
j_gene: TRBJ2-5
v_gene: TRBV5-1
len: 14
CDR3nt: TGCGCCAGCAGCCGGAAGGCGGCGGCAGAGACCCAGTACTTC
CDR3aa: CASSRKAAAETQYF

d_gene: .
abundance: .
j_gene: TRBJ1-1
v_gene: TRBV5-1
len: 15
CDR3nt: TGCGCCAGCAGCGGTCGGTCCGGGGTCGACACTGAAGCTTTCTTT
CDR3aa: CASSGRSGVDTEAFF

d_gene: TRBD2
abundance: .
j_gene: TRBJ2-2
v_gene: TRBV27
len: 15
CDR3nt: TGTGCCAGCAGAGCGGGGTACCTGAACACCGGGGAGCTGTTTTTT
CDR3aa: CASRAGYLNTGELFF

d_gene: TRBD2
abundance: .
j_gene: TRBJ2-5
v_gene: TRBV9
len: 17
CDR3nt: TGTGCCAGCAGCGTAGCATTGACTAGCGGAGGGGAAGAGACCCAGTACTTC
CDR3aa: CASSVALTSGGEETQYF

d_gene: .
abundance: once
j_gene: TRBJ2-1
v_gene: TRBV27
len: 12
CDR3nt: TGTGCCAGCAGTTTAGAGGGTGGGGAGCAGTTCTTC
CDR3aa: CASSLEGGEQFF

d_gene: .
abundance: .
j_gene: TRBJ2-7
v_gene: TRBV6-6
len: 15
CDR3nt: TGTGCCAGCAGTCCAGGCCAGGGCGCGACCTACGAGCAGTACTTC
CDR3aa: CASSPGQGATYEQYF

d_gene: TRBD1
abundance: .
j_gene: TRBJ1-2
v_gene: TRBV5-1
len: 14
CDR3nt: TGCGCCAGCAGCTCCGGGACAGGGAACTATGGCTACACCTTC
CDR3aa: CASSSGTGNYGYTF

d_gene: .
abundance: .
j_gene: TRBJ2-2
v_gene: TRBV7-9
len: 17
CDR3nt: TGTGCCAGCAGCTTAGCACCGACAATTACGAACACCGGGGAGCTGTTTTTT
CDR3aa: CASSLAPTITNTGELFF

d_gene: .
abundance: .
j_gene: TRBJ2-1
v_gene: TRBV29-1
len: 16
CDR3nt: TGCAGCGCCGCCGGGGTGGAGGCGGAGAACTACAATGAGCAGTTCTTC
CDR3aa: CSAAGVEAENYNEQFF

d_gene: .
abundance: .
j_gene: TRBJ2-1
v_gene: TRBV6-1
len: 14
CDR3nt: TGTGCCAGCAGTTCGGACACACCCTACAATGAGCAGTTCTTC
CDR3aa: CASSSDTPYNEQFF

d_gene: .
abundance: .
j_gene: TRBJ2-3
v_gene: TRBV27
len: 17
CDR3nt: TGTGCCAGCAGCGGGACTGGACGAAGAATCGGCACAGATACGCAGTATTTT
CDR3aa: CASSGTGRRIGTDTQYF

d_gene: .
abundance: once
j_gene: TRBJ2-7
v_gene: TRBV7-2
len: 13
CDR3nt: TGTGCCAGCAGCTTTACACAGACCTACGAGCAGTACTTC
CDR3aa: CASSFTQTYEQYF

d_gene: TRBD2
abundance: .
j_gene: TRBJ2-3
v_gene: TRBV9
len: 16
CDR3nt: TGTGCCAGCAGCGTCTATAGCGGGAGGGCGACAGATACGCAGTATTTT
CDR3aa: CASSVYSGRATDTQYF

d_gene: TRBD1
abundance: .
j_gene: TRBJ2-1
v_gene: TRBV10-3
len: 16
CDR3nt: TGTGCCATCACAAGGTCAGGGGGCGCTAAGGTCAATGAGCAGTTCTTC
CDR3aa: CAITRSGGAKVNEQFF

d_gene: .
abundance: .
j_gene: TRBJ1-1
v_gene: TRBV28
len: 14
CDR3nt: TGTGCCAGCAGTCCGGGCGGGTGGAACACTGAAGCTTTCTTT
CDR3aa: CASSPGGWNTEAFF

d_gene: TRBD2
abundance: .
j_gene: TRBJ2-3
v_gene: TRBV25-1
len: 17
CDR3nt: TGTGCCAGCAGTGGCCCTCACCCAGCGGGAGGGTCTAATACGCAGTATTTT
CDR3aa: CASSGPHPAGGSNTQYF

d_gene: TRBD2
abundance: .
j_gene: TRBJ2-7
v_gene: TRBV4-1
len: 19
CDR3nt: TGCGCCAGCAGCCAACTCCAAAACACGGGACTAGCGGATTCCTACGAGCAGTACTTC
CDR3aa: CASSQLQNTGLADSYEQYF

d_gene: .
abundance: .
j_gene: TRBJ1-6
v_gene: TRBV5-4
len: 17
CDR3nt: TGTGCCAGCAGCTTGGGTCCGTTTAGCTCCTATAATTCACCCCTCCACTTT
CDR3aa: CASSLGPFSSYNSPLHF

d_gene: TRBD2
abundance: .
j_gene: TRBJ2-1
v_gene: TRBV29-1
len: 17
CDR3nt: TGCAGCGTTGTTGGACTAGCGGGAGTCCTCTCCTACAATGAGCAGTTCTTC
CDR3aa: CSVVGLAGVLSYNEQFF

d_gene: .
abundance: .
j_gene: TRBJ2-5
v_gene: TRBV7-9
len: 14
CDR3nt: TGTGCCAGCAGCTTTACGGCTAGATGGGAGACCCAGTACTTC
CDR3aa: CASSFTARWETQYF

d_gene: TRBD1
abundance: few
j_gene: TRBJ1-1
v_gene: TRBV7-9
len: 13
CDR3nt: TGTGCCAGCAGCCTCGCCGGGACAGCCGAAACTTTCTTT
CDR3aa: CASSLAGTAETFF

d_gene: .
abundance: .
j_gene: TRBJ2-5
v_gene: TRBV20-1
len: 11
CDR3nt: TGCAGTGAACGTGCCAGGGAGACCCAGTACTTC
CDR3aa: CSERARETQYF

d_gene: TRBD1
abundance: once
j_gene: TRBJ2-7
v_gene: TRBV5-1
len: 15
CDR3nt: TGCGCCAGCAGCCCTGGGACAGGGGGCTCTGTCGAGCAGTACTTC
CDR3aa: CASSPGTGGSVEQYF

d_gene: .
abundance: once
j_gene: TRBJ2-2
v_gene: TRBV29-1
len: 14
CDR3nt: TGCAGCGTTGCGAATAGCGGGAACACCGGGGAGCTGTTTTTT
CDR3aa: CSVANSGNTGELFF

d_gene: TRBD1
abundance: .
j_gene: TRBJ1-2
v_gene: TRBV27
len: 14
CDR3nt: TGTGCCAGCAGTTTCAGGGGGCCCTCCTATGGCTACACCTTC
CDR3aa: CASSFRGPSYGYTF